Here is one T cell receptor beta chain with its context. It lacks a known antigen. Nothing much larger sits one base from this clone, and base qualities are not available. The immunoSEQ Assay, a bias-controlled multiplex PCR, was used to amplify TCRbeta CDR3 regions from genomic DNA. Under the source paper's analysis protocol: The number of nucleated cells in each sample was estimated from the amplification of reference gene primers within the assay. To quantify the absolute abundance of each unique TCRbeta CDR3 rearrangement, sequence reads were collapsed and filtered. For each sample, productive Simpson clonality was calculated as the square root of Simpson's diversity index over productive rearrangements. In its TCRdb copy, this immuneACCESS table keeps in-frame sequences only and misses some clones. Where compared with another copy, unresolved V genes explain less than half of these, and the others have no known cause. The D gene and trimming were derived from the DNA, and the V and J assignments and clone size from that table. Present in this sample are about 190,000 clones, 78% of which were seen just once. The top ten clones comprise about 2.8% of the sample.

The collaborating institutions used their own protocols to collect whole blood in K2EDTA tubes. For TCRbeta analysis, collaborator samples were shipped as frozen whole blood, as isolated PBMCs, or as DNA extracted from either sample type. From the germline V gene (reference sequence), CDR1 is MNHEY and CDR2 is SMNVEV. The CDR3 runs 20 residues from the cysteine to the phenylalanine. Only the CDR3 DNA is retained, 60 bases long and in frame from the first base. V drops 5 bases and J drops 0 bases, leaving 25 bases in between. This sample was included in a study of blood T cell repertoires in COVID-19 (TCRdb year 2020). About the full investigation: The collaborator samples originated in the United States, Italy and Spain and spanned the acute and convalescent phases of COVID-19. Sample metadata almost always included a de-identified subject ID, COVID-19 status, age in years and sex. The samples were drawn from the first 160 participants of the ongoing ImmuneRACE study and from 1,254 subjects provided by 6 global collaborators. A freely available public database, intended as a resource for researchers studying the immune response to SARS-CoV-2, is where the repertoires were released. Where available, HLA class I and class II types were taken from metadata supplied by the sample provider and were not determined by assay-based typing. The prospective study material was composed of cDNA or gDNA derived from T cells, B-cell-depleted T cells, or PBMCs. Deeply sampled blood TCRbeta repertoires from subjects exposed to, actively infected with, or recovered from COVID-19 were included in the dataset.

Findings and caveats that apply to the study as a whole: The amount of clinical and demographic metadata varied by source and participant and was provided uncurated.

This clonotype originated in a woman older than 75 with active or convalescent COVID-19. The sequenced sample was peripheral blood. The V gene is TRBV27 and the J gene is TRBJ1-4, with TRBD1 as a weak D call on 6 bases. The sequence in DNA is TGTGCCAGCAGTCTAAAGGGCCCTCCGGGACACGTCGCAACTAATGAAAAACTGTTTTTT. Its protein reads: CASSLKGPPGHVATNEKLFF.